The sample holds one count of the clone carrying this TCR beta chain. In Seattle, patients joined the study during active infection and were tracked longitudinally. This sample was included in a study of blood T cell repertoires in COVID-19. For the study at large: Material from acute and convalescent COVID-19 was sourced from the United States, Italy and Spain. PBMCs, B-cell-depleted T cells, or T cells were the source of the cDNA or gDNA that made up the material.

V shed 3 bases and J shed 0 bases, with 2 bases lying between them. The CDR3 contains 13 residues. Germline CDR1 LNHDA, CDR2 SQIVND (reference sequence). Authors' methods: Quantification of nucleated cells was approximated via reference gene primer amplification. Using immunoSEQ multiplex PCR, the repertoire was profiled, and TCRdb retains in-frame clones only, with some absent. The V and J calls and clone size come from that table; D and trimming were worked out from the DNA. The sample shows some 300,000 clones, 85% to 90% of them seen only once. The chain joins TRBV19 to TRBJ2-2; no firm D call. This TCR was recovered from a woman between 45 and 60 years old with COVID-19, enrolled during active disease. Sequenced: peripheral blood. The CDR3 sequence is CASSITNTGELFF. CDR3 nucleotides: TGTGCCAGTAGTATTACGAACACCGGGGAGCTGTTTTTT.